Detailed here is one T cell receptor (beta chain). This clonotype came up a few times. Its antigen remains unidentified. Qualities for individual bases were not recorded, and no much larger clone is one base off. The library was prepared using 5' RACE. Instrument on record: Illumina MiSeq. Library preparation attached unique molecular identifiers to individual cDNA molecules for quantitative, reproducible TCR counting. The study's own analysis went as follows. Samples had a median of 95,638 TCRs, with a range from roughly 23,224 to 750,000. The Decombinator software suite was used to annotate V, J and CDR3 in the TCR reads. To make PS versus PT1 abundance plots, every sample was subsampled to the same number of TCRs (28,000). Expanded TCRs were defined as absent before sensitization and observed at least eight times at the 2-week time point. TCRdb passed the public sequencing reads through fastp at Q25 and MiXCR, retaining productive beta sequences. When rows share a CDR3 protein, they turn into one entry using the most common DNA and genes. It is TCRdb's table, rather than the study itself, that gives the V and J calls and clone size. For this sample the table gives around 80,000 distinct CDR3 sequences, of which about 15% were detected only once. Approximately 6.3% of the sample comes from the top ten.

These data are taken from a study of human T cells and chemical hapten exposure (dated by TCRdb to about 2021). Study-level background: The libraries were sequenced as a pool, and the TCR yield per sample differed mostly because of small variations in library volumes within the pool. The study tracked peripheral blood TCR repertoire changes in vivo during primary and secondary sensitization to the hapten diphenylcyclopropenone (DPC) in alopecia patients. For every blood RNA sample, sequencing covered both the TCR alpha and TCR beta chains.

Results the study describes overall, beyond this receptor: After repeated subsampling, changes were observed in the strength of the expansion versus patch-test correlation and in the threshold at which the correlation became significant. DPC sensitization did not change how many TCRs were above 1 in 1000 frequency, and no evidence was found of alterations in global repertoire structure.

Unfractionated whole blood was collected in Tempus Blood RNA tubes, and total RNA was extracted from that blood. Five or six healthy volunteers acted as controls for TCR sequencing and had blood drawn at day 0, 2 weeks and 6 weeks. From its cysteine to its phenylalanine, the CDR3 spans 14 amino acids. Just CDR3 DNA is preserved here, 42 bases in frame from base 1. Sequences SGHTA (CDR1) and FQGNSA (CDR2) are obtained from the germline V gene. V is clipped by 5 bases and J by 4 bases, and the sequence between their germline boundaries is 14 bases long. The clonotype comes from a female donor in good health. The rearranged segments are TRBV7-2 and TRBJ1-1; TRBD1 is a possible D gene, resting on 5 matching bases. This receptor has the CDR3 CASSRMGGGTEAFF. The DNA sequence follows: TGTGCCAGCAGCCGTATGGGGGGGGGCACTGAAGCTTTCTTT.